The T cell receptor (beta chain) under discussion was sequenced for a study of human thymus T cells. Some clones are missing from TCRdb's copy, which holds only in-frame ones; the method was immunoSEQ multiplex PCR. Altogether around 130,000 clones are present, around 94% being singletons, with the ten largest covering 0.024%. Resected material from corrective heart surgery provided the thymus tissue analysed. Sequencing input: thymus tissue. This receptor was identified in a boy younger than two with a congenital heart defect but otherwise immunologically healthy.

The chain's CDR3 is CASSSDRAPSADTQYF. The CDR3 region has the DNA TGTGCCAGCAGCTCTGACCGGGCCCCTTCCGCAGATACGCAGTATTTT. The rearrangement joins TRBV7-9 to TRBJ2-3; D is unresolved. The CDR3 extends over 16 amino acids. The ends were cut back, 4 bases at V and 4 bases at J, with 18 bases in the middle. Germline V CDR1 and CDR2: SEHNR, FQNEAQ (reference sequence).